This T cell receptor (beta chain) originates from a study of T cell repertoires in ileal Crohn's disease. As for the study in general: Patients had a median roughly 8-year disease duration, and about 40% were active smokers. From the surgical specimen's inflamed ileum, biopsies were taken as M0. Around 0.45 micrograms of biopsy DNA per sample underwent TCRB immunosequencing.

V lost 7 bases and J 2 bases, leaving 19 bases between the germline ends. The CDR3 totals 16 residues. In germline, CDR1 is SGHDT, CDR2 YYEEEE. Only in-frame clones appear in the TCRdb table, and some are missing; sequencing was by immunoSEQ multiplex PCR. The sample includes around 5,400 clones, roughly 82% of them seen just once. The time point denotes: inflamed ileum from the surgical specimen. V is TRBV5-6 and J is TRBJ2-1; D possibly uses TRBD1 or TRBD2 (5 bases each). This receptor was identified in an adult with Crohn's disease. Sequenced: ileal tissue. CDR3 DNA: TGTGCCAGCCCGTCCGCACGGGGCCTACCCTACAATGAGCAGTTCTTC. Residues: CASPSARGLPYNEQFF. The full variable domain, in which reference TRBV5-6 and TRBJ2-1 provide the parts outside the CDR3, is DAGVTQSPTHLIKTRGQQVTLRCSPKSGHDTVSWYQQALGQGPQFIFQYYEEEERQRGNFPDRFSGHQFPNYSSELNVNALLLGDSALYLCASPSARGLPYNEQFFGPGTRLTVL.